The T cell receptor beta chain described here comes from a study of blood T cells in healthy people across ages. About the research overall: T cells yielded about one barcoded beta molecule per two cells through template switching.

This clonotype was recorded a few times. Per germline, CDR1 MGHDK and CDR2 SYGVNS. The trim removed 5 bases at V and 0 bases at J, leaving 7 bases unmatched. The CDR3 contains 15 residues. Next came a second PCR, run for about 7 to 11 cycles, which used a sample-barcoded 5' primer along with a J-beta primer mix. TCRdb analysed the 5' RACE reads with MiXCR anew, one entry per CDR3 protein. The table lists around 280,000 distinct CDR3 sequences, 27% of them singletons. The chain links TRBV25-1 to TRBJ2-7; 7 bases are a match to TRBD1. The TCR sequence derives from a woman in her sixties or seventies in good health. The source material was blood. The CDR3 sequence is CASSTSTGDSYEQYF. Written as DNA, the CDR3 is TGTGCCAGCAGTACCTCCACAGGGGACTCCTACGAGCAGTACTTC.